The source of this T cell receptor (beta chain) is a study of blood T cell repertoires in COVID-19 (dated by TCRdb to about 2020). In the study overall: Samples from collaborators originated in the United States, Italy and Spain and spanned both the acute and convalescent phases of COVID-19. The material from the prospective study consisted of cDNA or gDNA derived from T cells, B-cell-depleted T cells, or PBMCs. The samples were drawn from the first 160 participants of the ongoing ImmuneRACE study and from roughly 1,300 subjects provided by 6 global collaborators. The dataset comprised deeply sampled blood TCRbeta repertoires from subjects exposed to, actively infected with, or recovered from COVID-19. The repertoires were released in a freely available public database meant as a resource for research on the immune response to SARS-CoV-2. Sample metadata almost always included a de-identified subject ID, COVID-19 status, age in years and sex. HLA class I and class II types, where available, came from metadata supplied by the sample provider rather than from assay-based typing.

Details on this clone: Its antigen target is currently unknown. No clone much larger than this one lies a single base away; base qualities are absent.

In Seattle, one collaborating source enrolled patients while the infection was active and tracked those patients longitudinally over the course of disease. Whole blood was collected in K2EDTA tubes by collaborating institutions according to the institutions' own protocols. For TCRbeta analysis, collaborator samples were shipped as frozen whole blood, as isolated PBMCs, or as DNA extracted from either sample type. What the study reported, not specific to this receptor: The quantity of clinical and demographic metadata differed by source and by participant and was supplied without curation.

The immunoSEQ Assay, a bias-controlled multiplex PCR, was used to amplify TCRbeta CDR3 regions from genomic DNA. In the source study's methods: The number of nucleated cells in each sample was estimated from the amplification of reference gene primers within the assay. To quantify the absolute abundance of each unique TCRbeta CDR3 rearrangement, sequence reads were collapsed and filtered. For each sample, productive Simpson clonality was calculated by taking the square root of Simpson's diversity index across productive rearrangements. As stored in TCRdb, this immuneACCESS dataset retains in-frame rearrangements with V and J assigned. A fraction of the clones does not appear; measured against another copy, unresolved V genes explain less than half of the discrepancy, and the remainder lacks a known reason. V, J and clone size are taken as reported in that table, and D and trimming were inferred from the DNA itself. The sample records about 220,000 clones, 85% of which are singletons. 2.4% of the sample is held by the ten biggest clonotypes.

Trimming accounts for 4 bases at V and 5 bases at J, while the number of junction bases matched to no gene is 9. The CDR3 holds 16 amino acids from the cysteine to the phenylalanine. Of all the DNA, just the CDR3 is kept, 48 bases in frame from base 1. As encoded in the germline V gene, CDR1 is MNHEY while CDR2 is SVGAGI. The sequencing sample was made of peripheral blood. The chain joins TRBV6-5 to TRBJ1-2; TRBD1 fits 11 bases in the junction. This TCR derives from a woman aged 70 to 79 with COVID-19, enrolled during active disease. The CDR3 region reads CASSFLVGQGEYGYTF. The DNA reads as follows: TGTGCCAGCAGTTTCCTCGTGGGACAGGGGGAGTATGGCTACACCTTC.